These 6 T cell receptor beta chains came from one sample sequenced in a study of cytomegalovirus exposure and HLA in healthy donors. The protocol was immunoSEQ multiplex PCR, while the TCRdb copy is restricted to in-frame clones and leaves out a portion. The table records 300,000 to 400,000 clones, 80% to 90% of them present only once. The sequenced sample was PBMCs. The receptor set was obtained from a woman aged 18-35 years in good health and CMV-seronegative.

The chain employs TRBV11-2 and TRBJ1-3, with D perhaps TRBD1 (5 bases). CDR1 and CDR2 from the germline V gene are SGHAT and FQNNGV. This CDR3 contains 15 residues. Trimming cost V 4 bases and J 1 base, with 11 bases left between them. This CDR3 reads CASSSSGISGNTIYF. CDR3 nucleotide sequence: TGTGCCAGCAGCTCATCAGGGATTTCTGGAAACACCATATATTTT.

The chain couples TRBV25-1 to TRBJ1-2; tentatively, D is TRBD1 (5 bases). There are 13 residues in the CDR3. Trimming pared 2 bases from V and 5 bases from J, leaving 9 bases between. CDR1 is MGHDK, CDR2 SYGVNS, per germline. DNA of the CDR3: TGTGCCAGCAGTGAACTTGGGGGGTATGGCTACACCTTC. Protein: CASSELGGYGYTF.

The V and J genes are TRBV18 and TRBJ2-3; perhaps TRBD2 as D (5 bases). Per the germline V gene, CDR1 is KGHSH and CDR2 is LQKENI. V dropped 0 bases and J dropped 6 bases, with 10 bases sitting between them. This CDR3 has 14 residues. CDR3 residues: CASSPPSSWDTQYF. CDR3 nucleotides: TGTGCCAGCTCACCACCGTCTAGCTGGGATACGCAGTATTTT. Using reference TRBV18 and TRBJ2-3 for the parts outside the CDR3, the full variable domain is NAGVMQNPRHLVRRRGQEARLRCSPMKGHSHVYWYRQLPEEGLKFMVYLQKENIIDESGMPKERFSAEFPKEGPSILRIQQVVRGDSAAYFCASSPPSSWDTQYFGPGTRLTVL.

The rearrangement links TRBV29-1 to TRBJ2-5, with D maybe TRBD2 (7 bases). Germline V gene lookup returns CDR1 SQVTM and CDR2 ANQGSEA. The CDR3 consists of 14 residues. The CDR3 loop reads CSLSPGGGKETQYF. CDR3 nucleotide sequence: TGCAGTCTCTCACCGGGGGGCGGGAAAGAGACCCAGTACTTC. Variable domain in full (rest from reference TRBV29-1 and TRBJ2-5): SAVISQKPSRDICQRGTSLTIQCQVDSQVTMMFWYRQQPGQSLTLIATANQGSEATYESGFVIDKFPISRPNLTFSTLTVSNMSPEDSSIYLCSLSPGGGKETQYFGPGTRLLVL.

V is TRBV5-1 and J is TRBJ1-2, with unresolved D. CDR1 is SGHRS, CDR2 YFSETQ, per germline. This CDR3 comprises 15 residues. Between the trimmed V and J ends, which lost 0 bases and 1 base, there was a span of 10 bases. In DNA form, the CDR3 reads TGCGCCAGCAGCTTGGAAACACCGGGTAACTATGGCTACACCTTC. As protein: CASSLETPGNYGYTF.

The chain recombines TRBV2 with TRBJ1-4; no clear D gene. V lost 6 bases to trimming and J lost 7 bases, with 18 bases between them. The CDR3 runs to 15 residues. Germline V CDR1 and CDR2: SNHLY, FYNNEI. For the CDR3, the DNA is TGTGCCAGCAGGGCGGACTCTCCGAGAAGTGAAAAACTGTTTTTT. Encoded protein: CASRADSPRSEKLFF.